Listed here are 3 T cell receptor beta chains from one sample, sequenced in a study of T cell repertoires in cytomegalovirus infection. The antigens of these receptors remain unknown. Each CDR3 protein gets one entry after TCRdb re-called the reads with MiXCR. Of a few hundred thousand distinct CDR3 sequences in the sample, under 45% were seen once. The source material was cultured PBMCs, sampled from culture after CMV antigen stimulation. These receptors all stem from a human donor in good health (CMV status not recorded). Some clones in this sample may be carry-over from other donors' samples.

This clonotype was observed a handful of times. The chain employs TRBV2 and TRBJ2-1, with D possibly being TRBD2 (6 bases). CDR3 size: 16 residues. Per the germline V gene, CDR1 is SNHLY and CDR2 is FYNNEI. The ends were cut back, 7 bases at V and 7 bases at J, with 23 bases in the middle. The CDR3 here is CASTSVSGEEENEQFF. The CDR3 region has the DNA TGTGCCAGCACCAGTGTCTCGGGGGAGGAGGAGAATGAGCAGTTCTTC.

The sample holds a few counts of this clonotype. The chain links TRBV6-1 to TRBJ1-4, with unresolved D. Germline V gene lookup returns CDR1 MNHNS and CDR2 SASEGT. The CDR3 loop spans 14 amino acids. The V and J ends lost 2 bases and 3 bases respectively, with 7 bases between them. The DNA of the CDR3 is TGTGCCAGCAGTGAACCGGGTGCTAATGAAAAACTGTTTTTT. Amino acid sequence: CASSEPGANEKLFF.

The chain employs TRBV24-1 and TRBJ2-2; D call uncertain. This CDR3 is built from 12 residues. V was pared by 4 bases and J by 3 bases, with 2 bases between. Germline CDR1 is KGHDR and CDR2 is SFDVKD. CDR3 residues: CATSEYTGELFF. DNA for the CDR3: TGTGCCACCAGTGAATACACCGGGGAGCTGTTTTTT.